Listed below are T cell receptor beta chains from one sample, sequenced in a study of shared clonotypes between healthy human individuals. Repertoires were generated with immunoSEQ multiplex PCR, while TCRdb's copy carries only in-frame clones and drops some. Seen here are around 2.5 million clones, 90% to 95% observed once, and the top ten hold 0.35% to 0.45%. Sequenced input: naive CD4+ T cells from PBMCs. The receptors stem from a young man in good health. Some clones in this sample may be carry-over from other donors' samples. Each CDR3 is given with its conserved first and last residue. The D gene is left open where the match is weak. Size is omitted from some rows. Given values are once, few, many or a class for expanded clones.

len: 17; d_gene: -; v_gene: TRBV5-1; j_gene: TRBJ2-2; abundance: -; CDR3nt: TGCGCCAGCAGCATTCGAATGGTCACCGAGAACACCGGGGAGCTGTTTTTT; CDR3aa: CASSIRMVTENTGELFF
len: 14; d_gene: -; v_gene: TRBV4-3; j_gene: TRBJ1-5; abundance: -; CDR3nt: TGCGCCAGCAGCCTAACTTATATGGGTCAGCCCCAGCATTTT; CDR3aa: CASSLTYMGQPQHF
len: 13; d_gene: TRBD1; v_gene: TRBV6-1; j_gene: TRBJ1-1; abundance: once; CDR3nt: TGTGCCAGCAGTGCCAGGGGGAAGACTGAAGCTTTCTTT; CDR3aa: CASSARGKTEAFF
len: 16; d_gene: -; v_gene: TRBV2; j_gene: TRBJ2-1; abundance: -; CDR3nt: TGTGCCAGCAGTGATCGGCGGGCCCGCTCCTACAATGAGCAGTTCTTC; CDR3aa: CASSDRRARSYNEQFF
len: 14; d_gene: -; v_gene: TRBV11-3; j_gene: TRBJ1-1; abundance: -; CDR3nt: TGTGCCAGCAGCTTAAGCAGGGAGAACACTGAAGCTTTCTTT; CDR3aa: CASSLSRENTEAFF
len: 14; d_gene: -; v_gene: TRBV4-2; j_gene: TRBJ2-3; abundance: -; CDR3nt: TGTGCCAGCAGCCCCGGACTCACTACAGATACGCAGTATTTT; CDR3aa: CASSPGLTTDTQYF
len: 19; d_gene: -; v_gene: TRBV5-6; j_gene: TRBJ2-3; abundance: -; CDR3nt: TGTGCCAGCAGCTTGGGAGGGGTAACCCGGGACTCTAGCACAGATACGCAGTATTTT; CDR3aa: CASSLGGVTRDSSTDTQYF
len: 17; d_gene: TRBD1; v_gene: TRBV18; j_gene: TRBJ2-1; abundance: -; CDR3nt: TGTGCCAGCTCACCACCTCCGGGACAGAGCTTCTACAATGAGCAGTTCTTC; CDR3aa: CASSPPPGQSFYNEQFF
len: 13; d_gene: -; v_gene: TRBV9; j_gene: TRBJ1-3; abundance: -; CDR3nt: TGTGCCAGCAGCCCCCGTGATGGCAACACCATATATTTT; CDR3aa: CASSPRDGNTIYF
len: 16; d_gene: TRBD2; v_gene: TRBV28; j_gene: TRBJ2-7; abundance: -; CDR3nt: TGTGCCAGCAGTTTAAGGCCCGGGACTAGTGGCTACGAGCAGTACTTC; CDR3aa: CASSLRPGTSGYEQYF
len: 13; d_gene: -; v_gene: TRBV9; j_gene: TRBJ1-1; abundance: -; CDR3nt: TGTGCCAGCAGCGACCGGGAGAACACTGAAGCTTTCTTT; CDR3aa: CASSDRENTEAFF
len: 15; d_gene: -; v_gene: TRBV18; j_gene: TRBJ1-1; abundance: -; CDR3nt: TGTGCCAGCTCACCACCTTCCGAGGGCAACACTGAAGCTTTCTTT; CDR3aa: CASSPPSEGNTEAFF
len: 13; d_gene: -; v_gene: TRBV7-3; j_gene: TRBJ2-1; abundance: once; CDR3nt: TGTGCCAGCAGCCCCGCTTGGGGGGATGAGCAGTTCTTC; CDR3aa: CASSPAWGDEQFF
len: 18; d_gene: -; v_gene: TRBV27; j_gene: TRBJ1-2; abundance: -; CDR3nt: TGTGCCAGCAGTTTTCGGACTGTGAAGGGGGGAGCTAACTATGGCTACACCTTC; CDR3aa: CASSFRTVKGGANYGYTF